This T cell receptor (beta chain) is from a study of blood T cell repertoires in COVID-19. For the study at large: From T cells, B-cell-depleted T cells, or PBMCs came the material, which was cDNA or gDNA.

Here immunoSEQ multiplex PCR was the method, and the copy in TCRdb shows in-frame clones only, minus some. The sample records roughly 150,000 clones, roughly four fifths being singletons. The specimen was peripheral blood. This clonotype originated in a human donor with acute or convalescent COVID-19. The donor label of this sample is uncertain.

CDR3 DNA: TGTGCCAGCAGCTTTTTCCGAGGACAGAGTAATTCACCCCTCCACTTT. It is translated as CASSFFRGQSNSPLHF. The rearrangement uses TRBV5-8 and TRBJ1-6; D possibly corresponds to TRBD1 (6 bases). The CDR3 totals 16 residues. Trimming left V 2 bases short and J 6 bases short, with 15 bases between. Germline CDR1 and CDR2: SGHTS and YDEGEE.